The count of the clone carrying this TCR beta chain is one. The data were obtained in a study of OX40 agonist ivuxolimab in advanced cancers. The overall study: Every 2 weeks, ivuxolimab was infused into the patients intravenously at between 0.01 and 10 mg/kg. Patients with hepatocellular carcinoma, melanoma, renal cell or head and neck cancer made up the dose-escalation patients.

Repertoires were generated with immunoSEQ multiplex PCR, while TCRdb's copy carries only in-frame clones and drops some. The sample carries tens of thousands of clones, 65% to 80% recorded once. Germline V lookup: CDR1 MNHEY, CDR2 SVGAGI. The CDR3 totals 16 residues. The junction had 15 bases not matched to a gene; V was cut back by 4 bases and J by 11 bases. The specimen comprised CD4+ or CD8+ T cells sorted from blood, sampled in a trial of the OX40 agonist ivuxolimab. The V gene is TRBV6-5, the J gene TRBJ1-5, with TRBD1 identical over 9 bases. This TCR was recovered from an adult with an advanced solid tumor such as melanoma, head and neck, liver or kidney cancer. CDR3 protein: CASSSDRDRVVSAQHF. The DNA for the CDR3 is TGTGCCAGCAGTTCGGACCGGGACAGGGTAGTATCAGCCCAGCATTTT.